In this sample, the clone carrying this TCR beta chain turned up many times. Its specificity is unknown. TCRdb recomputed calls from the reads with MiXCR, one row per CDR3 protein. The sample includes roughly 110,000 distinct CDR3 sequences, about 30% seen only once; the top ten take more than 35%. The data are from a study of T cell repertoires in cytomegalovirus infection. Across the study: HLA-B-restricted CMV epitopes that are well studied were used alongside recently identified HLA-C-restricted ones. CMV infection together with matching HLA type was indicated by public TCR beta signatures. General study points: Using cumulative public TCR beta family frequency, the authors identified those who carried CMV together with the relevant HLA. CMV-specific TCR beta clonotypes restricted by HLA-C were the ones dominating the ex vivo response.

The V segment lost 4 bases and the J segment 1 base; nucleotides outside the gene matches: 1. CDR1 is SGHTA, CDR2 FQGNSA, per germline. This CDR3 contains 14 residues. The rearrangement links TRBV7-2 to TRBJ2-7, with TRBD1 identical over 10 bases. The material sequenced was CD8+ T cells from cultured PBMCs, taken from culture after CMV antigen stimulation. This receptor was obtained from a human donor in good health (CMV status not recorded). Some clones in this sample may be carry-over from other donors' samples. CDR3 nucleotide sequence: TGTGCCAGCAGCTGGACAGGGGGTTCCTACGAGCAGTACTTC. It translates to CASSWTGGSYEQYF. The complete variable domain, with remaining parts taken from reference TRBV7-2 and TRBJ2-7, reads GAGVSQSPSNKVTEKGKDVELRCDPISGHTALYWYRQSLGQGLEFLIYFQGNSAPDKSGLPSDRFSAERTGGSVSTLTIQRTQQEDSAVYLCASSWTGGSYEQYFGPGTRLTVT.